This T cell receptor (beta chain) was recovered during a study of blood T cell repertoires in COVID-19. Original handling: By means of reference gene primer amplification, nucleated cell counts were estimated. Libraries were prepared by immunoSEQ multiplex PCR; TCRdb keeps only in-frame clonotypes and omits some of them. That table supplies the V and J calls and clone size; D and trimming were determined from the DNA. The sample lists 130,000 or so clones, 80% to 85% occurring once. The CDR3 totals 15 residues. CDR1 is MNHEY and CDR2 is SVGAGI in the germline V gene. Trimming at V came to 2 bases and at J to 2 bases, leaving 3 bases not matched to a gene. This clone was recorded once.

The V gene is TRBV6-5, the J gene TRBJ2-3; TRBD2 aligns across 8 bases. The sequence derives from a man in his sixties with acute or convalescent COVID-19. Source material: peripheral blood. The CDR3 reads CASSYGGGTTDTQYF. CDR3 nucleotide sequence: TGTGCCAGCAGTTACGGCGGGGGGACCACAGATACGCAGTATTTT.